The 4 T cell receptor beta chains below come from one sample, sequenced in a study of cytomegalovirus exposure and HLA in healthy donors. Researchers ran the PCR with 60 Vbeta and 13 Jbeta primers. Only in-frame clones appear in the TCRdb table, and some are missing; sequencing was by immunoSEQ multiplex PCR. This sample has 130,000 to 150,000 clones, with about 75% found just once. Sequences were obtained from PBMCs. The receptors derive from a male donor in good health and CMV-seronegative.

This clone was found once. The chain links TRBV15 to TRBJ1-2, with D uncertain. V lost 0 bases and J lost 7, with 9 bases in between. Germline assignment: CDR1 LNHNV and CDR2 YYDKDF (reference sequence). The CDR3 runs to 13 residues. The DNA of the CDR3 is TGTGCCACCAGCAGAGAAATTCGGGGTGGCTACACCTTC. Its protein product is CATSREIRGGYTF.

The rearrangement uses TRBV7-2 and TRBJ1-5; 9 nucleotides align to TRBD1. The CDR3 has 17 residues. V trimming: 5 bases; J trimming: 7 bases; junction bases outside the gene matches: 15. The germline CDR1 and CDR2 sequences are SGHTA and FQGNSA. The chain's CDR3 is CASSSPDWGTGLQPQHF. The CDR3 nucleotides are TGTGCCAGCAGCAGCCCTGATTGGGGGACAGGGCTCCAGCCCCAGCATTTT.

The chain couples TRBV7-7 to TRBJ2-2; 10 bases are a match to TRBD2. Germline CDR1 is SSHAT and CDR2 is FNYEAQ (reference sequence). The CDR3 has 15 residues. V lost 5 bases, J lost 6 bases, and 6 bases stayed unmatched. CDR3 sequence reads: CASSPSSGSSGELFF. DNA for the CDR3: TGTGCCAGCAGCCCCTCTAGCGGGAGTTCCGGGGAGCTGTTTTTT.

This sequence joins TRBV5-4 and TRBJ2-3; 9 positions match TRBD2. V lost 2 bases and J lost 2; bases outside the gene matches: 6. CDR1 is SGHNT, CDR2 YYREEE, per germline (reference sequence). CDR3 size: 16 residues. For the CDR3, the DNA is TGTGCCAGCAGCTTACCGACTAGCGGAGCCACAGATACGCAGTATTTT. Translation gives CASSLPTSGATDTQYF.